Each of the 25 T cell receptor beta chains below was sequenced from the same sample in a study of control samples from healthy donors and cancer patients (TCRdb year 2020). Libraries were built with the immunoSEQ multiplex PCR assay. TCRdb obtained this table from immuneACCESS and retained in-frame rearrangements with V and J assigned. These tables miss some clones; where compared with another copy, unresolved V genes account for less than half of the shortfall, and the remainder is unexplained. For this sample the table gives about 35,000 clones, of which about 94% were detected only once. The ten largest clones take up around 1.6% of the sample. The sequenced sample consisted of PBMCs. The receptors shown here come from a man aged 35 to 55 with colorectal cancer.

The gene calls are TRBV5-6 and TRBJ1-1, with a possible D match to TRBD1 (5 bases). This CDR3 contains 15 residues. In germline, CDR1 is SGHDT, CDR2 YYEEEE. With 4 bases removed from V and 1 base from J, the gap between germline ends came to 14 bases. The CDR3 DNA follows: TGTGCCAGCAGCACCCGGGGAGGGGCGAACACTGAAGCTTTCTTT. Its translation: CASSTRGGANTEAFF.

J is TRBJ2-7 and V is TRBV3-1 (or the pseudogene TRBV3-2), with D possibly called TRBD1 or TRBD2 (5 bases each). The germline V gene has CDR1 LGHDT and CDR2 YNNKEL (reference sequence). The germline V and J ends were trimmed by 3 bases and 3 bases, with 9 bases remaining between them. This CDR3 region has 13 residues. CDR3 sequence: CASSQGVNYEQYF. As DNA, the CDR3 is TGTGCCAGCAGCCAGGGGGTGAACTACGAGCAGTACTTC.

The gene calls are TRBV7-6 and TRBJ2-7; the D gene is possibly TRBD2 (6 bases). Between the trimmed V and J ends, which lost 5 bases and 0 bases, there was a span of 20 bases. The germline CDR1 and CDR2 sequences are SGHVS and FNYEAQ. The CDR3 extends over 17 amino acids. CDR3 bases: TGTGCCAGCAGCCCAGTTTTTGGCGGGGCTGGCTCCTACGAGCAGTACTTC. Translating gives CASSPVFGGAGSYEQYF.

The chain links TRBV7-9 to TRBJ2-2; D possibly uses TRBD1 or TRBD2 (5 bases each). CDR1 is SEHNR, CDR2 FQNEAQ, per germline (reference sequence). The V gene lost 2 bases and the J gene lost 6 bases, with 10 bases spanning the gap. CDR3 length equals 14 residues. The CDR3 DNA reads TGTGCCAGCAGCTTATGGGGGTCGGCCGGGGAGCTGTTTTTT. Its translation is CASSLWGSAGELFF.

The CDR3 DNA follows: TGTGCCAGCAGCCTTCAGACAGCCATCAATGAGCAGTTCTTC. Encoded protein: CASSLQTAINEQFF. The V gene is TRBV3-1 (or the pseudogene TRBV3-2), the J gene TRBJ2-1; maybe TRBD1 (5 bases). Germline V gene lookup returns CDR1 LGHDT and CDR2 YNNKEL (reference sequence). The V end lost 4 bases, the J end lost 6 bases, and 13 bases lay between the germline ends. The CDR3 sequence is 14 residues long.

This rearrangement joins TRBV2 to TRBJ1-5; D remains ambiguous. In germline, CDR1 is SNHLY, CDR2 FYNNEI. The CDR3 is made up of 15 amino acids. V was shortened by 1 base and J by 0 bases, with 7 bases between the two germline ends. In nucleotides, the CDR3 is TGTGCCAGCAGTGAAGACAGAATTAGCAATCAGCCCCAGCATTTT. It translates to CASSEDRISNQPQHF.

The V and J genes are TRBV25-1 and TRBJ1-2; D is undetermined. Germline V gene sequence: CDR1 MGHDK, CDR2 SYGVNS. This CDR3 has 16 residues. V lost 3 bases and J lost 8, with 22 bases in between. The CDR3 is CASSDPRLDWYWGYTF. The DNA for the CDR3 is TGTGCCAGCAGTGACCCCCGATTGGATTGGTATTGGGGCTACACCTTC.

The chain's CDR3 is CASSMSELNTEAFF. In nucleotides, the CDR3 is TGTGCCAGCAGTATGAGTGAGCTGAACACTGAAGCTTTCTTT. The chain couples TRBV6-5 to TRBJ1-1, with unresolved D. The CDR3 sequence is 14 residues long. V was clipped by 5 bases and J by 0 bases, with 10 bases between them. Germline V gene sequence: CDR1 MNHEY, CDR2 SVGAGI.

The V call is TRBV7-2, the J call TRBJ2-1; TRBD2 might be the D (5 bases). Germline-derived CDR1 and CDR2 are SGHTA and FQGNSA. The CDR3 consists of 12 residues. V shed 7 bases and J shed 9 bases, with 13 bases lying between them. The CDR3 is CASTLDRGEQFF. The CDR3 DNA reads as TGTGCCAGCACCTTGGACCGGGGTGAGCAGTTCTTC. The full variable domain, its missing parts supplied by reference TRBV7-2 and TRBJ2-1, is GAGVSQSPSNKVTEKGKDVELRCDPISGHTALYWYRQSLGQGLEFLIYFQGNSAPDKSGLPSDRFSAERTGGSVSTLTIQRTQQEDSAVYLCASTLDRGEQFFGPGTRLTVL.

The rearrangement uses TRBV9 and TRBJ1-2, with D unclear. This CDR3 region has 13 residues. V was shortened by 4 bases and J by 8 bases, with 15 bases between the two germline ends. CDR1 is SGDLS and CDR2 is YYNGEE in the germline V gene. DNA for the CDR3: TGTGCCAGCAGCTCCAGGACGGGGTCGGGCTACACCTTC. This gives the protein CASSSRTGSGYTF.

The chain uses TRBV6-2 or TRBV6-3 and TRBJ2-1, with 10 nucleotides matching TRBD2. The CDR3 totals 13 residues. The germline gives CDR1 MNHEY, CDR2 SVGEGT. J gave up 12 bases and V 2 bases, and 4 bases lay outside the gene matches. This chain's CDR3 is CASSYGVAGGQFF. The CDR3 DNA reads as TGTGCCAGCAGTTACGGGGTAGCGGGGGGGCAGTTCTTC.

The CDR3 DNA is TGTGCCAGCAGCTACGGGACAGGGGTCTCTGAAAAACTGTTTTTT. This sequence encodes CASSYGTGVSEKLFF. The genes are TRBV7-2 and TRBJ1-4, with 10 nucleotides matching TRBD1. With V trimmed by 4 bases and J by 7 bases, 6 bases remained unmatched. Germline-derived CDR1 and CDR2 are SGHTA and FQGNSA. The CDR3 runs 15 residues.

CDR3: CAISGTGGSGANVLTF. As DNA, the CDR3 is TGTGCCATTTCCGGGACAGGGGGATCCGGGGCCAACGTCCTGACTTTC. The V call is TRBV10-3, the J call TRBJ2-6, with 11 bases aligning to TRBD1. Losses at the gene ends were 9 bases for V and 4 bases for J; bases not matched to a gene: 8. CDR3 length equals 16 residues. CDR1 and CDR2 (germline): ENHRY, SYGVKD.

The chain has TRBV6-5 and TRBJ1-5, with D unresolved. The CDR3 spans 15 residues. Germline CDR1 and CDR2: MNHEY and SVGAGI. Trimming stripped 0 bases from V and 1 base from J, with 7 bases between. The CDR3 protein is CASSYSYGSNQPQHF. CDR3 nucleotide sequence: TGTGCCAGCAGTTACTCGTACGGGAGCAATCAGCCCCAGCATTTT.

The chain recombines TRBV11-2 with TRBJ2-5; D possibly uses TRBD1 or TRBD2 (5 bases each). V dropped 5 bases and J dropped 4 bases, with 11 bases sitting between them. This CDR3 has 13 residues. In germline, CDR1 is SGHAT, CDR2 FQNNGV. CDR3 nucleotides: TGTGCCAGCAGCCTGGGGGTAGGAGAGACCCAGTACTTC. Translating gives CASSLGVGETQYF.

The chain employs TRBV4-2 and TRBJ2-2; possible D gene TRBD2, 6 bases. This CDR3 has 18 amino acids. V was trimmed by 0 bases and J by 0 bases, leaving 14 bases between them. Germline CDR1 reads LGHNA; CDR2 reads YNFKEQ. CDR3 sequence (DNA): TGTGCCAGCAGCCAAGATATTTCGCGGGGAACGAACACCGGGGAGCTGTTTTTT. As protein: CASSQDISRGTNTGELFF.

The V and J genes are TRBV2 and TRBJ1-4; tentatively, D is TRBD1 (5 bases). CDR3 length: 13 residues. Germline CDR1 SNHLY, CDR2 FYNNEI. With 6 bases removed from V and 0 bases from J, the gap between germline ends came to 5 bases. The CDR3 region is CASRGATNEKLFF. CDR3 DNA: TGTGCCAGCAGGGGGGCAACTAATGAAAAACTGTTTTTT.

This sequence joins TRBV7-9 and TRBJ1-5; D uncertain. Germline values: CDR1 SEHNR, CDR2 FQNEAQ (reference sequence). The germline V and J ends were trimmed by 3 bases and 5 bases, with 17 bases remaining between them. The CDR3 is 16 residues long. CDR3 amino acids: CASSLGVGLSDQPQHF. The CDR3 DNA sequence: TGTGCCAGCAGCTTGGGAGTCGGCTTGAGTGATCAGCCCCAGCATTTT. Looking up the rest from reference TRBV7-9 and TRBJ1-5 gives the full variable domain: DTGVSQNPRHKITKRGQNVTFRCDPISEHNRLYWYRQTLGQGPEFLTYFQNEAQLEKSRLLSDRFSAERPKGSFSTLEIQRTEQGDSAMYLCASSLGVGLSDQPQHFGDGTRLSIL.

The table lists this clone with a few counts. J is TRBJ1-4 and V is TRBV9, with D unclear. The CDR3 is 14 amino acids. Trimming removed 0 bases at V and 8 bases at J, with 11 bases between. CDR1 is SGDLS, CDR2 YYNGEE, per germline. The CDR3 DNA sequence: TGTGCCAGCAGCGTAGAAGGGTTCAGCGAAAAACTGTTTTTT. Its translation: CASSVEGFSEKLFF. The full variable domain, its missing parts supplied by reference TRBV9 and TRBJ1-4, is DSGVTQTPKHLITATGQRVTLRCSPRSGDLSVYWYQQSLDQGLQFLIQYYNGEERAKGNILERFSAQQFPDLHSELNLSSLELGDSALYFCASSVEGFSEKLFFGSGTQLSVL.

The chain employs TRBV7-3 and TRBJ2-5; D is unresolved. Germline CDR1 reads SGHTA; CDR2 reads FQGTGA. Between the trimmed V and J ends, which lost 2 bases and 2 bases, there was a span of 12 bases. The length of the CDR3 is 15 residues. The CDR3 DNA follows: TGTGCCAGCAGCTTAGAATTGGGTAGGCAAGAGACCCAGTACTTC. Protein: CASSLELGRQETQYF. The entire variable domain, with the rest obtained from reference TRBV7-3 and TRBJ2-5, is as follows: GAGVSQTPSNKVTEKGKYVELRCDPISGHTALYWYRQSLGQGPEFLIYFQGTGAADDSGLPNDRFFAVRPEGSVSTLKIQRTERGDSAVYLCASSLELGRQETQYFGPGTRLLVL.

V usage is TRBV7-3 and J usage is TRBJ2-5; D assignment may be TRBD1 or TRBD2 (6 bases each). Trimming pared 5 bases from V and 5 bases from J, leaving 18 bases between. CDR1 SGHTA and CDR2 FQGTGA come from the germline V gene. CDR3 size: 15 residues. The CDR3 DNA reads TGTGCCAGCAGCCCTGAGGTGGGGGGCCGGGAGACCCAGTACTTC. The encoded protein is CASSPEVGGRETQYF. The full variable domain, with the rest looked up from reference TRBV7-3 and TRBJ2-5, is GAGVSQTPSNKVTEKGKYVELRCDPISGHTALYWYRQSLGQGPEFLIYFQGTGAADDSGLPNDRFFAVRPEGSVSTLKIQRTERGDSAVYLCASSPEVGGRETQYFGPGTRLLVL.

The chain recombines TRBV14 with TRBJ2-6; no definite D call. V shed 3 bases and J shed 4 bases, with 13 bases lying between them. Germline CDR1 SGHDN, CDR2 FVKESK. This CDR3 region has 16 residues. The CDR3 spells CASSQYKGAGANVLTF. CDR3 nucleotides: TGTGCCAGCAGCCAGTATAAGGGTGCGGGGGCCAACGTCCTGACTTTC.

This sequence joins TRBV19 and TRBJ1-4; D not certain. Germline CDR1 and CDR2: LNHDA and SQIVND (reference sequence). The CDR3 spans 15 residues. The germline V and J ends were trimmed by 2 bases and 4 bases, with 11 bases remaining between them. This CDR3 is CASSISGNGNEKLFF. CDR3 coding DNA: TGTGCCAGTAGTATATCTGGAAATGGTAATGAAAAACTGTTTTTT.

The V gene is TRBV19, the J gene TRBJ2-3; the match to TRBD1 covers 12 bases. Germline values: CDR1 LNHDA, CDR2 SQIVND (reference sequence). The CDR3 runs 16 residues. Trimming cost V 5 bases and J 5 bases; bases outside gene matches: 8. The DNA of the CDR3 is TGTGCCAGTAGTCACCCGGGACAGGGGGCAGGAGATACGCAGTATTTT. The encoded protein is CASSHPGQGAGDTQYF.

The chain employs TRBV23-1 and TRBJ1-2, with 9 positions matching TRBD1. Being an ORF, TRBV23-1 has a function that is uncertain. The CDR3 loop spans 19 amino acids. J gave up 1 base and V 4 bases, and 16 bases lay outside the gene matches. The CDR3 DNA is TGCGCCAGCAGTCCGAAGTCGGGAGACAGGGGGAAGTGTAACTATGGCTACACCTTC. This gives the protein CASSPKSGDRGKCNYGYTF.